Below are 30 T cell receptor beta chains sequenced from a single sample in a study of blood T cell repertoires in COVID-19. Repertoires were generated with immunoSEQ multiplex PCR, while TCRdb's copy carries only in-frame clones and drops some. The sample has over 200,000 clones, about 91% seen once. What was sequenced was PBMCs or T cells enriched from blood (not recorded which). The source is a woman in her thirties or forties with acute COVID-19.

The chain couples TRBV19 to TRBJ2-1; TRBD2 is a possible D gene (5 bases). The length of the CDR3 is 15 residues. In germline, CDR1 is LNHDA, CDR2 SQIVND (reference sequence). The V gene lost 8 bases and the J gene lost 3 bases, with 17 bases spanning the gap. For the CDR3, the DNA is TGTGCCAGTGGAAATAGCGTTAGGTACTACAATGAGCAGTTCTTC. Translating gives CASGNSVRYYNEQFF.

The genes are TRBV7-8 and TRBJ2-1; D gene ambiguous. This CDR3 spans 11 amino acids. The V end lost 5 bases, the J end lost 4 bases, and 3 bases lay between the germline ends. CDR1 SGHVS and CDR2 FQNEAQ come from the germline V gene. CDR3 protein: CASSPYNEQFF. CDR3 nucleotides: TGTGCCAGCAGCCCTTACAATGAGCAGTTCTTC.

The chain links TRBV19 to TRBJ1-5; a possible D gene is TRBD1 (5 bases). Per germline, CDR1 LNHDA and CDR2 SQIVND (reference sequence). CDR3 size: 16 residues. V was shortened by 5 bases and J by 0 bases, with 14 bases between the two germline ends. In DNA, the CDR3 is TGTGCCAGTAGTCCGACGCGGGGGATTAGCAATCAGCCCCAGCATTTT. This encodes CASSPTRGISNQPQHF.

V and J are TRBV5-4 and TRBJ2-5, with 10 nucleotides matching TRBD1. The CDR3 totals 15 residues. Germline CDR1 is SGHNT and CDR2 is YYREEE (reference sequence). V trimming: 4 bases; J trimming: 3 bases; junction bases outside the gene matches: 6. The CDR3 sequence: CASSNVGTGEETQYF. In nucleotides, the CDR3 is TGTGCCAGCAGCAACGTCGGGACAGGGGAAGAGACCCAGTACTTC.

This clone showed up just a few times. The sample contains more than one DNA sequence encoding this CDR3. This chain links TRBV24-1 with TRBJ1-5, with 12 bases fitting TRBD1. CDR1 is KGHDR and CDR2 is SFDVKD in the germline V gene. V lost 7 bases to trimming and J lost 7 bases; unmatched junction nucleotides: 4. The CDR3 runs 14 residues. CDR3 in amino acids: CATSGTGGSQPQHF. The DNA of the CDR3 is TGTGCCACCAGCGGGACAGGGGGCTCCCAGCCCCAGCATTTT.

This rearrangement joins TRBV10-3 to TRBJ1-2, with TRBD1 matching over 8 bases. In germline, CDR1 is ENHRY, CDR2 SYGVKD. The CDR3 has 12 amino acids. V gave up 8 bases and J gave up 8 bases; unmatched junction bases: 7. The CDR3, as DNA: TGTGCCATCGGGTCAGGGGGCCAAGGCTACACCTTC. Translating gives CAIGSGGQGYTF.

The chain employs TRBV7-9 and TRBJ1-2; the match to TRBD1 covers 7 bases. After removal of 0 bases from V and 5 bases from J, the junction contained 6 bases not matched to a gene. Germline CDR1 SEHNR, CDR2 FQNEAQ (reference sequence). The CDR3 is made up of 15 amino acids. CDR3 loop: CASSLAGGDSYGYTF. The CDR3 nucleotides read TGTGCCAGCAGCTTAGCAGGGGGCGATTCGTATGGCTACACCTTC. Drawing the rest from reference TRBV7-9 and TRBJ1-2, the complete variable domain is DTGVSQNPRHKITKRGQNVTFRCDPISEHNRLYWYRQTLGQGPEFLTYFQNEAQLEKSRLLSDRFSAERPKGSFSTLEIQRTEQGDSAMYLCASSLAGGDSYGYTFGSGTRLTVV.

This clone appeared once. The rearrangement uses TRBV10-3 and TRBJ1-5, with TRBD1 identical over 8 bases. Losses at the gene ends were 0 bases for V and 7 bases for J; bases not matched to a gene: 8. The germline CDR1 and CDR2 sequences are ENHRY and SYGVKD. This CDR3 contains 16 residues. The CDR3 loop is CAISESAGGLGQPQHF. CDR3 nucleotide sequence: TGTGCCATCAGTGAGTCGGCAGGGGGCTTGGGACAGCCCCAGCATTTT.

CDR3 nucleotide sequence: TGCGCCAGCAGCCAAGACAGGGAAAGCTCCTATAATTCACCCCTCCACTTT. Encoded protein: CASSQDRESSYNSPLHF. This sequence joins TRBV4-3 and TRBJ1-6; TRBD1 is a possible D gene (5 bases). This CDR3 is built from 17 residues. Germline V gene sequence: CDR1 LGHNA, CDR2 YSLEER. V was clipped by 0 bases and J by 0 bases, with 9 bases between them.

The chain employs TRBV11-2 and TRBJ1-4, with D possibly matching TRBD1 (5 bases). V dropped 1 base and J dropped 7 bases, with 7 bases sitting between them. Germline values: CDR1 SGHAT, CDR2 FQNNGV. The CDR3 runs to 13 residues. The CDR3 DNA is TGTGCCAGCAGCTTAGCGGGGGGTGAAAAACTGTTTTTT. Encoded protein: CASSLAGGEKLFF. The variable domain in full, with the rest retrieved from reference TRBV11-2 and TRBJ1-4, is EAGVAQSPRYKIIEKRQSVAFWCNPISGHATLYWYQQILGQGPKLLIQFQNNGVVDDSQLPKDRFSAERLKGVDSTLKIQPAKLEDSAVYLCASSLAGGEKLFFGSGTQLSVL.

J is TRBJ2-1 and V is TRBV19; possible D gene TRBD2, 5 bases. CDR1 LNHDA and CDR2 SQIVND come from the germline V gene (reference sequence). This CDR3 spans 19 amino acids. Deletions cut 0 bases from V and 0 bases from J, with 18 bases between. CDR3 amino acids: CASSIDGSARPSSYNEQFF. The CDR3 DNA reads TGTGCCAGTAGTATAGATGGTAGCGCGAGACCCAGCTCCTACAATGAGCAGTTCTTC.

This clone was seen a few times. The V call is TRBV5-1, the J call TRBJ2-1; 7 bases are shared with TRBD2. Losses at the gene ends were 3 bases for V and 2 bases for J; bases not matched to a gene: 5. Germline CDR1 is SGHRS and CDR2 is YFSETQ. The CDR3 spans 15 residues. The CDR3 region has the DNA TGCGCCAGCAGCTCCCTCACTAGCGCCTACAATGAGCAGTTCTTC. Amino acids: CASSSLTSAYNEQFF.

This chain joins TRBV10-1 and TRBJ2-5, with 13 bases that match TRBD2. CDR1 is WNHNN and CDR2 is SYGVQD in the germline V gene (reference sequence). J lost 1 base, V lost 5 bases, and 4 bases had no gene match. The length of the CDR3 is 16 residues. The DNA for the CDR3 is TGCGCCAGCAGTCGACTAGCGGGGGGCACCCAAGAGACCCAGTACTTC. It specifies CASSRLAGGTQETQYF.

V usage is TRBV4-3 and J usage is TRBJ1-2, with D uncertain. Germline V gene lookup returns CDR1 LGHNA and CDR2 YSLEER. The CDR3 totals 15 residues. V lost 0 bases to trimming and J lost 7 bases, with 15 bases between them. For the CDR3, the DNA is TGCGCCAGCAGCCAAGATAGAAGAGGCTTTGGTGGCTACACCTTC. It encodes CASSQDRRGFGGYTF.

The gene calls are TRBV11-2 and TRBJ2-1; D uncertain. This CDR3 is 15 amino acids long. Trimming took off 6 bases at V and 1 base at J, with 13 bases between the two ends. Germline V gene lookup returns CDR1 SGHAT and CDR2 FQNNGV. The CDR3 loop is CASRTFGLSYNEQFF. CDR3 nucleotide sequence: TGTGCCAGCAGGACTTTTGGCCTATCCTACAATGAGCAGTTCTTC.

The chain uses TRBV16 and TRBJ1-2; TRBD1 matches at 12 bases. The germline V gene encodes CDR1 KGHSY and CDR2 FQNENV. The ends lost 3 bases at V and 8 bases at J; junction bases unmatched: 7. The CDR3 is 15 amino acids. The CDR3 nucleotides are TGTGCCAGCAGCCAGTTCGGGACAGGGGGCTTGGGCTACACCTTC. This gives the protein CASSQFGTGGLGYTF.

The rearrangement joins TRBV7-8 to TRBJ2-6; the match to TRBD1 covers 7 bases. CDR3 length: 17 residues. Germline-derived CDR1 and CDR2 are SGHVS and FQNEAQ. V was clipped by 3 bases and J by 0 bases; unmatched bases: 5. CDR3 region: CASSLVAGGSGANVLTF. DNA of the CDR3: TGTGCCAGCAGCTTGGTCGCAGGGGGCTCTGGGGCCAACGTCCTGACTTTC. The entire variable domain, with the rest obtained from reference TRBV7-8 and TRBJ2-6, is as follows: GAGVSQSPRYKVAKRGQDVALRCDPISGHVSLFWYQQALGQGPEFLTYFQNEAQLDKSGLPSDRFFAERPEGSVSTLKIQRTQQEDSAVYLCASSLVAGGSGANVLTFGAGSRLTVL.

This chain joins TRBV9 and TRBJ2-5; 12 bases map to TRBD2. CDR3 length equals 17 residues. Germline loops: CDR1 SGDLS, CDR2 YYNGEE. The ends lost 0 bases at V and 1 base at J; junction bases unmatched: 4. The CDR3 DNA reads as TGTGCCAGCAGCGTAGACCCTAGCGGGGGGGTCCAAGAGACCCAGTACTTC. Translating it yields CASSVDPSGGVQETQYF.

The CDR3 region is CASSQGTSGETQYF. As DNA, the CDR3 is TGTGCCAGCAGCCAAGGGACTAGCGGCGAGACCCAGTACTTC. This sequence joins TRBV4-2 and TRBJ2-5, with 10 bases lining up with TRBD2. Germline CDR1 is LGHNA and CDR2 is YNFKEQ. This CDR3 comprises 14 residues. The V gene end was trimmed by 1 base and the J gene end by 5 bases; junction bases not matched to a gene: 1.

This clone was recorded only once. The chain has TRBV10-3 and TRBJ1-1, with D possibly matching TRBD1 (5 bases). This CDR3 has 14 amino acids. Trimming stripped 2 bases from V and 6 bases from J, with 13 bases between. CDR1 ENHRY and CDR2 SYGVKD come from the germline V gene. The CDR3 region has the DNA TGTGCCATCAGTGAGGACAGCCAACGGGCTGAAGCTTTCTTT. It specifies CAISEDSQRAEAFF.

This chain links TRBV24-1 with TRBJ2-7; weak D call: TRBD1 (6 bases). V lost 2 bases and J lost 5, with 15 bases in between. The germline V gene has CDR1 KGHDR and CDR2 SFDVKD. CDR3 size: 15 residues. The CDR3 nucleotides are TGTGCCACCAGTGATTGGCCGGGACACTTTCACGAGCAGTACGTC. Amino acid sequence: CATSDWPGHFHEQYV.

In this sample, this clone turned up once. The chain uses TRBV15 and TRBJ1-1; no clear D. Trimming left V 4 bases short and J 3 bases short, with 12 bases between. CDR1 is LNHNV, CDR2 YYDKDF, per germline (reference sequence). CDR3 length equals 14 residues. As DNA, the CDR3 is TGTGCCACCAGCATATTCTATCAGGACACTGAAGCTTTCTTT. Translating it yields CATSIFYQDTEAFF.

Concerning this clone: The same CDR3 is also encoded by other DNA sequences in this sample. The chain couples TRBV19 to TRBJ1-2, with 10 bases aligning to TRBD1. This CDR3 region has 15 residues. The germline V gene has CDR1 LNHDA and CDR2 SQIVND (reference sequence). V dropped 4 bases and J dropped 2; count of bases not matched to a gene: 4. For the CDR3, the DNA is TGTGCCAGTAGTACCCCGGGACAGGGGAACTATGGCTACACCTTC. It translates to CASSTPGQGNYGYTF. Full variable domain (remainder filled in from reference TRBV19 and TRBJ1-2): DGGITQSPKYLFRKEGQNVTLSCEQNLNHDAMYWYRQDPGQGLRLIYYSQIVNDFQKGDIAEGYSVSREKKESFPLTVTSAQKNPTAFYLCASSTPGQGNYGYTFGSGTRLTVV.

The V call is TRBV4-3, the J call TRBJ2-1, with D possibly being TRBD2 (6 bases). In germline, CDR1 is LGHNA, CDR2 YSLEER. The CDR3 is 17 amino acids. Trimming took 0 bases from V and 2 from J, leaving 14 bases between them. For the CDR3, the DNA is TGCGCCAGCAGCCAAGATCAGACGGGAGTAACCTACAATGAGCAGTTCTTC. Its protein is CASSQDQTGVTYNEQFF.

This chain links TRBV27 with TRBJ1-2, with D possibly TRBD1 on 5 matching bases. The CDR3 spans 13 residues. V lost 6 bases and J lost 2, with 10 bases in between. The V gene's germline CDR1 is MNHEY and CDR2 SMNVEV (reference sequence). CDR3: CASRMSGNYGYTF. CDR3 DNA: TGTGCCAGCAGGATGTCAGGGAACTATGGCTACACCTTC.

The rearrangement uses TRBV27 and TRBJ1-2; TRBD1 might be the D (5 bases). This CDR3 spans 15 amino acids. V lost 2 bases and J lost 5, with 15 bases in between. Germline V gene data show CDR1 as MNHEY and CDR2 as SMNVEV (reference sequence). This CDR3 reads CASSLTWIGTYGYTF. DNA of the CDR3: TGTGCCAGCAGTTTAACTTGGATCGGGACTTATGGCTACACCTTC.

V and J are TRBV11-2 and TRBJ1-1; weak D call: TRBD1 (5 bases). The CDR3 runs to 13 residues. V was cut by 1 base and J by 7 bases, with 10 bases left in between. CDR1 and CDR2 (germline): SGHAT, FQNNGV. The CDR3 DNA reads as TGTGCCAGCAGCTTAGTAGGGGTGGGTGAAGCTTTCTTT. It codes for CASSLVGVGEAFF.

CDR3 nucleotides: TGTGCCAGCAGGACGACAGGGCCTGGGGCCAACGTCCTGACTTTC. Its translation: CASRTTGPGANVLTF. J is TRBJ2-6 and V is TRBV6-5; 7 bases align to TRBD1. The CDR3 has 15 amino acids. The germline gives CDR1 MNHEY, CDR2 SVGAGI. After removal of 6 bases from V and 2 bases from J, the junction contained 4 bases not matched to a gene.

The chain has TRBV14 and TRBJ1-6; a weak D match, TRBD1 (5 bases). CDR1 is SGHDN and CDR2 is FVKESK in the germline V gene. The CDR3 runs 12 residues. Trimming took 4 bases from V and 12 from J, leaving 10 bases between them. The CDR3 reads CASSRTPQPLHF. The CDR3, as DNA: TGTGCCAGCAGCCGGACACCTCAACCCCTCCACTTT.

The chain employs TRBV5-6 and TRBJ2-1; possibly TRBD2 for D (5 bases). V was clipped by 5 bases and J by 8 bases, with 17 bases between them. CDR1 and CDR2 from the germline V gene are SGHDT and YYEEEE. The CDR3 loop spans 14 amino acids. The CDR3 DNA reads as TGTGCCAGCAGGCCGGCAGCTAGCCGGGATGAGCAGTTCTTC. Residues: CASRPAASRDEQFF. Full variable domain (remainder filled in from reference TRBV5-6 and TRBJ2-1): DAGVTQSPTHLIKTRGQQVTLRCSPKSGHDTVSWYQQALGQGPQFIFQYYEEEERQRGNFPDRFSGHQFPNYSSELNVNALLLGDSALYLCASRPAASRDEQFFGPGTRLTVL.